This T cell receptor beta chain was recovered during a study of T cell changes during pregnancy in multiple sclerosis. Trimming took off 4 bases at V and 5 bases at J, with 13 bases between the two ends. The CDR3 spans 14 residues. Measured with immunoSEQ multiplex PCR; TCRdb has only the in-frame clones, and not every one. The sample includes fewer than 40,000 clones, 75% to 95% of them seen just once. The sequences come from CD8+ T cells from peripheral blood mononuclear cells, collected after pregnancy. The sequence derives from a female donor with multiple sclerosis, enrolled in a pregnancy study. V usage is TRBV23-1 and J usage is TRBJ2-3; no clear D gene. TRBV23-1 counts as an open reading frame of uncertain function. The CDR3 nucleotides read TGCGCCAGCAGTCTCATGTTAGAAGTAGATACGCAGTATTTT. This encodes CASSLMLEVDTQYF.